This TCR beta chain was recorded in a study of T cells after yellow fever vaccination. Study summary: For low cell numbers, libraries were made with SMART-Seq v4 Ultra Low Input. Study-wide points: Contamination by abundant bulk-population clonotypes could be present in FACS-sorted repertoires. A faster peak, day 5 versus 15, was reached by the weaker secondary response.

The TCR cDNA carried a universal primer site and UMIs from 5'RACE template switching. TCRdb ran MiXCR on the 5' RACE reads and lists one entry per CDR3 protein. The table lists some 340,000 distinct CDR3 sequences, around 11% of them singletons. Concerning this clonotype: Its antigen is unidentified.

Looked up from germline, CDR1 is MGHRA and CDR2 is YSYEKL. The CDR3 extends over 16 amino acids. V lost 2 bases to trimming and J lost 6 bases, with 18 bases between them. J is TRBJ2-3 and V is TRBV4-1; D perhaps matches TRBD1 (5 bases). The sequencing here drew on CD4+ T cells sorted from PBMCs, taken 45 days after the yellow fever booster vaccination. The sequence was obtained from a man between 18 and 35 years old who received the YFV17D yellow fever vaccine. CDR3 DNA sequence: TGCGCCAGCAGCCAAATAGTAACAGGCCGAACGGATACGCAGTATTTT. Translated, it gives CASSQIVTGRTDTQYF.